This note documents a single TCR beta chain sequence. Germline values: CDR1 SEHNR, CDR2 FQNEAQ (reference sequence). The CDR3 runs 16 residues. The V and J ends lost 0 bases and 0 bases respectively, with 12 bases between them. Sequencing was performed with immunoSEQ multiplex PCR; in TCRdb, only in-frame clones are kept and a portion is missing. This sample has under 850,000 clones, with about 92% found just once. This entry is derived from a study of shared clonotypes between healthy human individuals. CD45RO negativity and positive selection for CCR7 defined naive CD8 cells, a population that excluded terminally differentiated effector memory CD45RA+ cells.

This rearrangement joins TRBV7-9 to TRBJ2-7; no reliable D call. Sequencing was done on a sample of naive CD8+ T cells sorted from blood. The TCR sequence derives from a man between 25 and 39 years old in good health. The CDR3 DNA sequence: TGTGCCAGCAGCTTAGCGAGGCTAGACTCCTCCTACGAGCAGTACTTC. This encodes CASSLARLDSSYEQYF.